The 27 T cell receptor beta chains below were found in one sample sequenced in a study of radiation and T cells in renal cell carcinoma. Produced via immunoSEQ multiplex PCR; TCRdb's table is partial and in-frame only. The table shows 90,000 to 100,000 clones, with 86% occurring only once. Time point described: baseline pretreatment blood. The treatment here: 15 Gy SBRT to primary tumor, nephrectomy 4 weeks later. The specimen comprised blood, sampled from a patient whose treatment included radiotherapy and nephrectomy. These receptor sequences come from a man in his forties or fifties with renal cell carcinoma.

In this sample, this clone turned up once. This chain uses TRBV9 with TRBJ2-5; TRBD2 aligns across 9 bases. The germline V gene encodes CDR1 SGDLS and CDR2 YYNGEE. Trimming took 0 bases from V and 5 from J; bases not matched to a gene: 5. CDR3 length: 15 residues. This chain's CDR3 is CASSVAGLAGETQYF. The CDR3 DNA is TGTGCCAGCAGCGTAGCGGGACTAGCAGGGGAGACCCAGTACTTC.

The chain uses TRBV2 and TRBJ1-2; D is unresolved. The V end was cut by 7 bases, the J end by 0 bases, with 9 bases between. The CDR3 runs to 13 residues. CDR1 is SNHLY and CDR2 is FYNNEI in the germline V gene. The chain's CDR3 is CASIVTANYGYTF. The DNA of the CDR3 is TGTGCCAGCATTGTTACAGCTAACTATGGCTACACCTTC.

The chain joins TRBV5-1 to TRBJ1-2; 10 bases map to TRBD1. After removal of 3 bases from V and 5 bases from J, the junction contained 7 bases not matched to a gene. Germline CDR1 SGHRS, CDR2 YFSETQ. The CDR3 loop spans 15 amino acids. For the CDR3, the DNA is TGCGCCAGCAGCTCCTCCGACAGGGGGCTTTATGGCTACACCTTC. Protein sequence: CASSSSDRGLYGYTF.

This rearrangement joins TRBV7-6 to TRBJ2-1; D tentatively fits TRBD1 or TRBD2 (6 bases each). The CDR3 is 15 residues long. Trimming pared 5 bases from V and 5 bases from J, leaving 16 bases between. Germline CDR1 SGHVS, CDR2 FNYEAQ. The CDR3 is CASSPGGGPHNEQFF. In nucleotides, the CDR3 is TGTGCCAGCAGCCCCGGGGGCGGGCCGCACAATGAGCAGTTCTTC.

This clone has just a few counts. This chain links TRBV19 with TRBJ1-3; D unclear. This CDR3 is built from 14 residues. CDR1 LNHDA and CDR2 SQIVND come from the germline V gene (reference sequence). Trimming stripped 3 bases from V and 0 bases from J, with 6 bases between. The CDR3 nucleotides read TGTGCCAGTAGTATCGCAGCCTCTGGAAACACCATATATTTT. It yields the protein CASSIAASGNTIYF.

The J gene is TRBJ2-7, the V gene TRBV28; 7 bases line up with TRBD2. J was trimmed by 3 bases and V by 3 bases; bases with no gene match: 8. Germline values: CDR1 MDHEN, CDR2 SYDVKM. The CDR3 is made up of 15 amino acids. The CDR3 DNA sequence: TGTGCCAGCAGTTTGCCAGGGAGGGGTGACTACGAGCAGTACTTC. Amino acids: CASSLPGRGDYEQYF.

V is TRBV28 and J is TRBJ2-7, with D maybe TRBD2 (6 bases). This CDR3 region has 15 residues. The V end lost 3 bases, the J end lost 0 bases, and 12 bases lay between the germline ends. The germline CDR1 and CDR2 sequences are MDHEN and SYDVKM. Here the CDR3 reads CASSFSGLSSYEQYF. Written as DNA, the CDR3 is TGTGCCAGCAGTTTTAGCGGATTGAGCTCCTACGAGCAGTACTTC.

This chain links TRBV7-2 with TRBJ2-2, with 11 bases aligning to TRBD2. V shed 2 bases and J 8 bases; nucleotides not matched to a gene: 7. Germline CDR1 reads SGHTA; CDR2 reads FQGNSA. The length of the CDR3 is 16 residues. CDR3 DNA sequence: TGTGCCAGCAGCTTACTTAGCGGGAGGGCCGCTGGGGAGCTGTTTTTT. As protein: CASSLLSGRAAGELFF.

The rearrangement uses TRBV19 and TRBJ2-7, with 8 bases lining up with TRBD2. The CDR3 has 14 residues. Trimming removed 6 bases from V and 0 bases from J; junction bases left unmatched: 4. The germline CDR1 and CDR2 sequences are LNHDA and SQIVND (reference sequence). Written as DNA, the CDR3 is TGTGCCAGTAGCCAGCGGGAGTTCTCCTACGAGCAGTACTTC. Translation: CASSQREFSYEQYF.

The chain uses TRBV6-5 and TRBJ2-7, with 9 positions matching TRBD1. Germline V gene sequence: CDR1 MNHEY, CDR2 SVGAGI. The CDR3 contains 14 residues. Trimming at V came to 4 bases and at J to 6 bases, leaving 7 bases not matched to a gene. The CDR3 here is CASSSTQGAAEQYF. The CDR3 DNA reads as TGTGCCAGCAGTTCAACACAGGGGGCGGCCGAGCAGTACTTC.

The V gene is TRBV27, the J gene TRBJ2-3, with TRBD1 identical over 9 bases. From germline, CDR1 is MNHEY and CDR2 SMNVEV (reference sequence). The J segment lost 3 bases and the V segment lost 6 bases, leaving 7 bases of the junction unmatched. The CDR3 totals 15 residues. In DNA, the CDR3 is TGTGCCAGCAGAACAGGGGGCGTCTGGACAGATACGCAGTATTTT. It encodes CASRTGGVWTDTQYF.

The rearrangement joins TRBV6-5 to TRBJ2-5; D tentatively reads TRBD1 or TRBD2 (6 bases each). Trimming took 0 bases from V and 5 from J, leaving 10 bases between them. The CDR3 extends over 14 amino acids. Germline V lookup: CDR1 MNHEY, CDR2 SVGAGI. The CDR3 is CASSYSTGGETQYF. The CDR3 bases are TGTGCCAGCAGTTACTCGACAGGAGGGGAGACCCAGTACTTC.

The CDR3 bases are TGTGCCAGCAGTTCCCCCGCTAAGGGCACAGATACGCAGTATTTT. As protein: CASSSPAKGTDTQYF. The V call is TRBV27, the J call TRBJ2-3; D remains ambiguous. Germline CDR1 and CDR2: MNHEY and SMNVEV (reference sequence). The V end lost 4 bases, the J end lost 1 base, and 12 bases lay between the germline ends. The CDR3 sequence is 15 residues long.

The rearrangement uses TRBV7-8 and TRBJ2-5, with D tentatively TRBD2 (6 bases). V gave up 3 bases and J gave up 3 bases, with 8 bases separating them. CDR1 is SGHVS and CDR2 is FQNEAQ in the germline V gene. The length of the CDR3 is 13 residues. CDR3 nucleotide sequence: TGTGCCAGCAGCTTGGGACTGGAAGAGACCCAGTACTTC. Amino acids: CASSLGLEETQYF.

The chain combines TRBV19 with TRBJ2-7; 9 nucleotides align to TRBD1. The germline gives CDR1 LNHDA, CDR2 SQIVND (reference sequence). V shed 5 bases and J 4 bases; nucleotides not matched to a gene: 3. The CDR3 totals 13 residues. The CDR3 DNA reads TGTGCCAGTAGTTTGGGACAGGGATACGAGCAGTACTTC. Translation gives CASSLGQGYEQYF.

The chain employs TRBV5-1 and TRBJ1-2; D might be TRBD1 (5 bases). CDR1 and CDR2 (germline): SGHRS, YFSETQ. V was cut by 5 bases and J by 0 bases, with 8 bases left in between. This CDR3 comprises 13 residues. CDR3 nucleotides: TGCGCCAGCAGTCAGGGAACTAACTATGGCTACACCTTC. Encoded protein: CASSQGTNYGYTF.

V usage is TRBV9 and J usage is TRBJ2-1; maybe TRBD2 (5 bases). Germline V gives CDR1 SGDLS, CDR2 YYNGEE. V lost 4 bases and J 0 bases, leaving 17 bases between the germline ends. The CDR3 runs 17 residues. The CDR3 region is CASSPTPQRSSYNEQFF. CDR3 nucleotide sequence: TGTGCCAGCAGCCCAACCCCCCAGCGGAGCTCCTACAATGAGCAGTTCTTC.

CDR3 DNA: TGCAGCGTCGGACAGGTCGCTGAGCAGTTCTTC. This sequence encodes CSVGQVAEQFF. The chain couples TRBV29-1 to TRBJ2-1, with TRBD1 matching 7 bases. The trim removed 6 bases at V and 9 bases at J, leaving 5 bases unmatched. Germline V gene lookup returns CDR1 SQVTM and CDR2 ANQGSEA. CDR3 length equals 11 residues.

V is TRBV9 and J is TRBJ2-1; possibly TRBD2 for D (5 bases). The CDR3 spans 19 residues. The V and J ends lost 0 bases and 5 bases respectively, with 24 bases between them. The germline CDR1 and CDR2 sequences are SGDLS and YYNGEE. CDR3 region: CASSVEWASTSSRHNEQFF. CDR3 DNA sequence: TGTGCCAGCAGCGTAGAATGGGCTTCAACTAGTTCCCGCCACAATGAGCAGTTCTTC.

The chain employs TRBV2 and TRBJ2-7, with D maybe TRBD1 (5 bases). V lost 5 bases to trimming and J lost 6 bases, with 14 bases between them. Germline CDR1 reads SNHLY; CDR2 reads FYNNEI. CDR3 length: 13 residues. As DNA, the CDR3 is TGTGCCAGCAGTTTGGGCAGGGCAAGCGAGCAGTACTTC. This translates into CASSLGRASEQYF.

V gene TRBV2 combines with J gene TRBJ1-1, with D perhaps TRBD1 (5 bases). This CDR3 comprises 15 residues. Trimming pared 7 bases from V and 6 bases from J, leaving 21 bases between. Germline CDR1 and CDR2: SNHLY and FYNNEI. CDR3 sequence (DNA): TGTGCCAGCACGAAAGAAGGTATAGGGGCGGCTGAAGCTTTCTTT. This codes for CASTKEGIGAAEAFF.

The chain has TRBV18 and TRBJ1-5; TRBD1 matches 7 bases. Germline V gives CDR1 KGHSH, CDR2 LQKENI. The CDR3 is 15 residues long. After removal of 4 bases from V and 6 bases from J, the junction contained 9 bases not matched to a gene. The CDR3 here is CASSRGQRGSQPQHF. In DNA, the CDR3 is TGTGCCAGCTCACGGGGACAGCGAGGGAGTCAGCCCCAGCATTTT.

The V call is TRBV10-3, the J call TRBJ2-4; 7 bases are a match to TRBD1. Germline CDR1 is ENHRY and CDR2 is SYGVKD. This CDR3 is built from 14 residues. The J segment lost 3 bases and the V segment lost 5 bases, leaving 4 bases of the junction unmatched. CDR3 protein: CAISPGQDKNIQYF. The CDR3 coding sequence is TGTGCCATCAGTCCCGGACAGGACAAAAACATTCAGTACTTC.

V is TRBV6-5 and J is TRBJ2-7, with TRBD2 matching over 13 bases. The germline gives CDR1 MNHEY, CDR2 SVGAGI. This CDR3 has 15 amino acids. V lost 0 bases, J lost 7 bases, and 3 bases stayed unmatched. The CDR3 bases are TGTGCCAGCAGTTACTCGACTAGCGGGGGGTTGGAGCAGTACTTC. The encoded protein is CASSYSTSGGLEQYF.

The V call is TRBV6-4, the J call TRBJ2-1; 8 nucleotides line up with TRBD1. Per the germline V gene, CDR1 is MRHNA and CDR2 is SNTAGT. The CDR3 is made up of 17 amino acids. V lost 3 bases, J lost 2 bases, and 9 bases stayed unmatched. The CDR3 protein is CASSERKRTGTYNEQFF. As DNA, the CDR3 is TGTGCCAGCAGTGAACGGAAACGGACAGGGACCTACAATGAGCAGTTCTTC.

The V and J genes are TRBV5-1 and TRBJ2-3; 8 positions agree with TRBD2. Trimming took 5 bases from V and 4 from J; bases not matched to a gene: 9. Germline CDR1 is SGHRS and CDR2 is YFSETQ. This CDR3 comprises 15 residues. The CDR3 bases are TGCGCCAGCAGTAACCCGGGACTAGGAGCAGATACGCAGTATTTT. Translating gives CASSNPGLGADTQYF.

The chain combines TRBV28 with TRBJ1-4; tentatively, D is TRBD1 (5 bases). V was cut by 5 bases and J by 3 bases, with 13 bases left in between. The CDR3 consists of 15 residues. Germline CDR1 is MDHEN and CDR2 is SYDVKM. The CDR3 here is CASSARDVANEKLFF. CDR3 sequence (DNA): TGTGCCAGCAGTGCCCGGGACGTAGCTAATGAAAAACTGTTTTTT.